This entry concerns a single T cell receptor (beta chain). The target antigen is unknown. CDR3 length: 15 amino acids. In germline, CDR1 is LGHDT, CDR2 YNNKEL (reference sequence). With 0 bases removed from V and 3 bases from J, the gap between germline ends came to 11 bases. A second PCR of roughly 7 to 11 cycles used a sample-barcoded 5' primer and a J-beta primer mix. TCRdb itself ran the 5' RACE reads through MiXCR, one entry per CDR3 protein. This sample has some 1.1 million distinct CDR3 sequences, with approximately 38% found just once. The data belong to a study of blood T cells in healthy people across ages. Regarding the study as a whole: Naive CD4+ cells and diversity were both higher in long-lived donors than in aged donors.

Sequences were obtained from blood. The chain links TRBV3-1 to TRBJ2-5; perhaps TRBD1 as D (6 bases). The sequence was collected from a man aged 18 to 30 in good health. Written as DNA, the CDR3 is TGTGCCAGCAGCCAAGATAGTAGGACAGAAGAGACCCAGTACTTC. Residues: CASSQDSRTEETQYF.